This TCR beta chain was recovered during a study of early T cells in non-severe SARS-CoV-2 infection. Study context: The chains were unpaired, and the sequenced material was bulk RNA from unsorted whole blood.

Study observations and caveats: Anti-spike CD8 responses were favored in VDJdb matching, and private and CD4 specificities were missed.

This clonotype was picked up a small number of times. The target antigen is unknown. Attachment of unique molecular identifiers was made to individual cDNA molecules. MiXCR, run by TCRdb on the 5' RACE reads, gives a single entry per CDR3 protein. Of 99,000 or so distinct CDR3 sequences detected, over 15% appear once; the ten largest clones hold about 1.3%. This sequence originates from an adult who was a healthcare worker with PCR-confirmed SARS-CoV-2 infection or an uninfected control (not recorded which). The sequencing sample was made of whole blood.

This CDR3 is CASSPDSSYEQYF. CDR3 nucleotide sequence: TGTGCCAGCAGCCCGGATAGCTCCTACGAGCAGTACTTC. The chain uses TRBV5-4 and TRBJ2-7; D ambiguous. V lost 4 bases to trimming and J lost 0 bases, with 8 bases between them. CDR1 is SGHNT and CDR2 is YYREEE in the germline V gene (reference sequence). The CDR3 extends over 13 amino acids.